The 28 T cell receptor beta chains given below trace back to one sample, sequenced in a study of patients and donors after allogeneic stem cell transplantation. In TCRdb, the RT-PCR reads were re-called with MiXCR into one record per CDR3 protein. Altogether about a million distinct CDR3 sequences are present, about 20% being singletons, with the ten largest covering 5.5% to 6.5%. Sequencing was performed on blood, either unsorted or a sorted T cell fraction (not recorded which). The receptors originated from a human donor who was either an allogeneic HSCT recipient or a stem cell or donor lymphocyte infusion donor (not recorded which). It is not recorded whose cells these are; they may come from a transplant donor.

The sample holds a few counts of this clonotype. The chain recombines TRBV12-3 or TRBV12-4 with TRBJ2-1, with a weak D call TRBD1 (5 bases). This CDR3 is built from 14 residues. The V end was cut by 2 bases, the J end by 6 bases, with 11 bases between. CDR3 residues: CASSLRTQGNEQFF. The CDR3 region has the DNA TGTGCCAGCAGTTTAAGGACCCAGGGCAATGAGCAGTTCTTC.

The gene calls are TRBV7-9 and TRBJ2-2; D is unresolved. This CDR3 region has 11 residues. With 5 bases removed from V and 9 bases from J, the gap between germline ends came to 7 bases. Germline V gene data show CDR1 as SEHNR and CDR2 as FQNEAQ (reference sequence). CDR3 DNA sequence: TGTGCCAGCAGCCTAACACGGGAGCTGTTTTTT. Its translation is CASSLTRELFF.

The CDR3 DNA is TGTGCCAGCAGTTTTTGGGGAGTCGGAAACACCATATATTTT. It is translated as CASSFWGVGNTIYF. The V and J genes are TRBV12-3 or TRBV12-4 and TRBJ1-3; no definite D call. V was shortened by 3 bases and J by 4 bases, with 10 bases between the two germline ends. There are 14 residues in the CDR3.

This clonotype was recorded a few times. CDR3 loop: CASSMTGTQYF. CDR3 coding DNA: TGCGCCAGCAGCATGACAGGGACCCAGTACTTC. The V and J genes are TRBV5-1 and TRBJ2-5; perhaps TRBD1 as D (6 bases). V lost 4 bases and J lost 7, with 8 bases in between. CDR1 and CDR2 (germline): SGHRS, YFSETQ. CDR3 length: 11 residues.

This clonotype showed up just a few times. The chain is built from TRBV20-1 and TRBJ2-1; tentative D call: TRBD1 (5 bases). This CDR3 region has 16 residues. V lost 0 bases to trimming and J lost 0 bases, with 12 bases between them. From germline, CDR1 is DFQATT and CDR2 SNEGSKA (reference sequence). CDR3 sequence: CSARDGAGSSYNEQFF. The CDR3 region has the DNA TGCAGTGCTAGAGATGGGGCAGGTAGCTCCTACAATGAGCAGTTCTTC.

This clonotype was seen a handful of times. The rearrangement uses TRBV27 and TRBJ1-1; D might be TRBD1 (6 bases). With 5 bases removed from V and 2 bases from J, the gap between germline ends came to 21 bases. This CDR3 has 17 amino acids. Germline V CDR1 and CDR2: MNHEY, SMNVEV (reference sequence). CDR3 sequence: CASSLPPPGTPNTEAFF. CDR3 in DNA: TGTGCCAGCAGTCTACCCCCTCCCGGGACACCTAACACTGAAGCTTTCTTT.

This clonotype was detected only a few times. This sequence joins TRBV7-3 and TRBJ2-1; 7 nucleotides match TRBD2. V was clipped by 1 base and J by 0 bases; unmatched bases: 3. CDR1 is SGHTA and CDR2 is FQGTGA in the germline V gene. This CDR3 is built from 16 residues. Here the CDR3 DNA reads TGTGCCAGCAGCTTAATGGCGGGGGTCTCCTACAATGAGCAGTTCTTC. As protein: CASSLMAGVSYNEQFF. Supplemented by reference TRBV7-3 and TRBJ2-1, the full variable domain reads GAGVSQTPSNKVTEKGKYVELRCDPISGHTALYWYRQSLGQGPEFLIYFQGTGAADDSGLPNDRFFAVRPEGSVSTLKIQRTERGDSAVYLCASSLMAGVSYNEQFFGPGTRLTVL.

This clonotype occurred a few times. The CDR3 region has the DNA TGCAGTGCCCCCGTACAGGGCCAGGATGGCTACACCTTC. This codes for CSAPVQGQDGYTF. V gene TRBV20-1 combines with J gene TRBJ1-2; TRBD1 is a possible D gene (6 bases). This CDR3 is built from 13 residues. Germline values: CDR1 DFQATT, CDR2 SNEGSKA (reference sequence). Trimming pared 6 bases from V and 6 bases from J, leaving 17 bases between.

This sequence joins TRBV30 and TRBJ2-1; possibly TRBD2 for D (7 bases). The CDR3 is 14 amino acids. Deletions cut 2 bases from V and 9 bases from J, with 17 bases between. Germline V CDR1 and CDR2: GTSNPN, SVGIG (reference sequence). The CDR3 sequence is CAWSLGGGGSEQFF. CDR3 nucleotide sequence: TGTGCCTGGAGTTTGGGGGGCGGGGGAAGTGAGCAGTTCTTC.

The chain links TRBV24-1 to TRBJ2-7, with D perhaps TRBD2 (6 bases). V dropped 2 bases and J dropped 4 bases, with 17 bases sitting between them. The CDR3 consists of 16 residues. CDR1 and CDR2 from the germline V gene are KGHDR and SFDVKD. This CDR3 reads CATSDSQAKGRYEQYF. The CDR3 nucleotides are TGTGCCACCAGTGATTCACAGGCGAAGGGGAGGTACGAGCAGTACTTC.

This clonotype was observed a few times. The rearrangement joins TRBV5-1 to TRBJ2-1, with D possibly TRBD2 on 6 matching bases. The CDR3 consists of 16 residues. With 6 bases removed from V and 2 bases from J, the gap between germline ends came to 18 bases. The germline gives CDR1 SGHRS, CDR2 YFSETQ. CDR3 bases: TGCGCCAGCAAGCCGGGGTTCGGGACTGCCTACAATGAGCAGTTCTTC. Residues: CASKPGFGTAYNEQFF.

This clonotype occurred a few times. The J gene is TRBJ1-6, the V gene TRBV20-1; D might be TRBD1 (5 bases). With 1 base removed from V and 9 bases from J, the gap between germline ends came to 10 bases. In germline, CDR1 is DFQATT, CDR2 SNEGSKA (reference sequence). This CDR3 region has 13 residues. DNA for the CDR3: TGCAGTGCTAGAGTCCGGGACTCTTCACCCCTCCACTTT. Translating it yields CSARVRDSSPLHF.

This clonotype was counted between two and nine times. V and J are TRBV5-6 and TRBJ1-6; perhaps TRBD1 as D (5 bases). The germline gives CDR1 SGHDT, CDR2 YYEEEE. The CDR3 consists of 16 residues. Trimming cost V 3 bases and J 7 bases, with 17 bases left between them. CDR3 sequence reads: CASSWDRAQVNSPLHF. The CDR3 nucleotides read TGTGCCAGCAGCTGGGACCGGGCCCAGGTGAATTCACCCCTCCACTTT.

The chain couples TRBV7-2 to TRBJ1-5; D may be TRBD1 (6 bases). CDR3 size: 16 residues. Trimming took off 7 bases at V and 2 bases at J, with 18 bases between the two ends. Germline-derived CDR1 and CDR2 are SGHTA and FQGNSA. The CDR3 DNA reads TGTGCCAGCACCCACACGGGGGGCGCCGGCAATCAGCCCCAGCATTTT. Protein product: CASTHTGGAGNQPQHF.

The chain employs TRBV29-1 and TRBJ2-2; D is perhaps TRBD1 (7 bases). The CDR3 is 13 residues long. The V end was cut by 7 bases, the J end by 5 bases, with 14 bases between. Germline CDR1 SQVTM, CDR2 ANQGSEA. The CDR3 is CSGRGPMTGELFF. The DNA of the CDR3 is TGCAGCGGGAGGGGGCCCATGACCGGGGAGCTGTTTTTT.

This clonotype came up a few times. The V gene is TRBV4-2, the J gene TRBJ1-4; maybe TRBD1 (6 bases). CDR1 LGHNA and CDR2 YNFKEQ come from the germline V gene. CDR3 length equals 16 residues. V lost 2 bases to trimming and J lost 8 bases, with 18 bases between them. The CDR3 bases are TGTGCCAGCAGCCAATTCTCAGGGGACCGGGGGGAAAAACTGTTTTTT. It yields the protein CASSQFSGDRGEKLFF.

The chain links TRBV20-1 to TRBJ1-1; D uncertain. Germline values: CDR1 DFQATT, CDR2 SNEGSKA (reference sequence). Trimming took 7 bases from V and 2 from J, leaving 14 bases between them. This CDR3 region has 13 residues. CDR3 nucleotides: TGCAGTGGCAGCTTACAGAGTAACACTGAAGCTTTCTTT. Its translation: CSGSLQSNTEAFF.

This chain connects TRBV29-1 to TRBJ2-2, with D unresolved. The CDR3 contains 13 residues. V gave up 5 bases and J gave up 1 base, with 8 bases separating them. CDR1 is SQVTM and CDR2 is ANQGSEA in the germline V gene. The DNA for the CDR3 is TGCAGCGTTACGACGGGGAACACCGGGGAGCTGTTTTTT. Amino acids: CSVTTGNTGELFF.

The chain recombines TRBV11-2 with TRBJ2-7, with 8 positions matching TRBD1. V lost 5 bases, J lost 7 bases, and 10 bases stayed unmatched. The CDR3 loop spans 14 amino acids. Germline CDR1 is SGHAT and CDR2 is FQNNGV. The chain's CDR3 is CASSEGQGRREQYF. CDR3 coding DNA: TGTGCCAGCAGCGAAGGACAGGGAAGAAGGGAGCAGTACTTC.

This clonotype was seen a few times. The chain joins TRBV19 to TRBJ2-1; 10 bases fit TRBD2. Looked up from germline, CDR1 is LNHDA and CDR2 is SQIVND (reference sequence). The CDR3 loop spans 16 amino acids. V was pared by 0 bases and J by 8 bases, with 7 bases of the junction left unmatched. The CDR3 region is CASSIDPAGGPYEQFF. The CDR3 coding sequence is TGTGCCAGTAGTATAGACCCAGCGGGAGGGCCGTATGAGCAGTTCTTC.

The chain joins TRBV5-1 to TRBJ2-7, with D possibly matching TRBD1 (5 bases). The germline gives CDR1 SGHRS, CDR2 YFSETQ. The CDR3 is 14 residues long. V was shortened by 4 bases and J by 7 bases, with 18 bases between the two germline ends. The CDR3 region is CASSQSTGLLEQYF. DNA for the CDR3: TGCGCCAGCAGCCAGTCCACAGGTCTCCTGGAGCAGTACTTC.

A few counts support this clonotype. The rearrangement links TRBV5-6 to TRBJ2-2; D tentatively reads TRBD1 or TRBD2 (7 bases each). The CDR3 totals 16 residues. The germline CDR1 and CDR2 sequences are SGHDT and YYEEEE. The V end was cut by 0 bases, the J end by 1 base, with 10 bases between. The CDR3 region has the DNA TGTGCCAGCAGCTTGGCAGGGGGGGGGAACACCGGGGAGCTGTTTTTT. As protein: CASSLAGGGNTGELFF.

V gene TRBV11-2 combines with J gene TRBJ2-4; possibly TRBD1 or TRBD2 for D (6 bases each). Germline assignment: CDR1 SGHAT and CDR2 FQNNGV. The CDR3 is 20 amino acids. The V end lost 2 bases, the J end lost 1 base, and 24 bases lay between the germline ends. Here the CDR3 DNA reads TGTGCCAGCAGCTTACACCCACAGGGTTCTGAGCGGGCGGCCAAAAACATTCAGTACTTC. This codes for CASSLHPQGSERAAKNIQYF.

This rearrangement joins TRBV4-1 to TRBJ2-7; D not certain. The CDR3 covers 19 residues. Trimming pared 1 base from V and 0 bases from J, leaving 22 bases between. Germline V gene sequence: CDR1 MGHRA, CDR2 YSYEKL. CDR3 DNA sequence: TGCGCCAGCAGCCAAGCAGATCCCGGACGGACGAGTTTCTCCTACGAGCAGTACTTC. Residues: CASSQADPGRTSFSYEQYF.

This sequence joins TRBV20-1 and TRBJ1-2, with D perhaps matching TRBD1 (5 bases). The germline CDR1 and CDR2 sequences are DFQATT and SNEGSKA (reference sequence). CDR3 length equals 14 residues. Trimming took 4 bases from V and 1 from J, leaving 13 bases between them. CDR3 bases: TGCAGTGCTACACCCACGGGGGGTAACTATGGCTACACCTTC. Translating gives CSATPTGGNYGYTF.

This clonotype was recorded at least ten times. V usage is TRBV20-1 and J usage is TRBJ2-3; D remains ambiguous. The germline gives CDR1 DFQATT, CDR2 SNEGSKA (reference sequence). Trimming took 3 bases from V and 3 from J, leaving 10 bases between them. The CDR3 contains 13 residues. The CDR3 loop reads CSASRFPTDTQYF. The CDR3 DNA follows: TGCAGTGCTAGCCGTTTCCCGACAGATACGCAGTATTTT.

This clonotype was observed many times. The chain is built from TRBV27 and TRBJ1-1, with TRBD1 as a possible D gene (5 bases). Germline V gives CDR1 MNHEY, CDR2 SMNVEV (reference sequence). V was shortened by 0 bases and J by 0 bases, with 8 bases between the two germline ends. There are 15 residues in the CDR3. In DNA form, the CDR3 reads TGTGCCAGCAGTTTATCTCAGGGCCTGAACACTGAAGCTTTCTTT. It is translated as CASSLSQGLNTEAFF.

This clonotype has just a few counts. The CDR3 reads CASSKKGTGTYEQYF. The CDR3 DNA reads TGTGCCAGCAGCAAGAAAGGGACAGGGACCTACGAGCAGTACTTC. The chain links TRBV21-1 to TRBJ2-7; the tabulated D call, TRBD1, remains unverified against the DNA. TRBV21-1 represents a pseudogene. The CDR3 is 15 amino acids.